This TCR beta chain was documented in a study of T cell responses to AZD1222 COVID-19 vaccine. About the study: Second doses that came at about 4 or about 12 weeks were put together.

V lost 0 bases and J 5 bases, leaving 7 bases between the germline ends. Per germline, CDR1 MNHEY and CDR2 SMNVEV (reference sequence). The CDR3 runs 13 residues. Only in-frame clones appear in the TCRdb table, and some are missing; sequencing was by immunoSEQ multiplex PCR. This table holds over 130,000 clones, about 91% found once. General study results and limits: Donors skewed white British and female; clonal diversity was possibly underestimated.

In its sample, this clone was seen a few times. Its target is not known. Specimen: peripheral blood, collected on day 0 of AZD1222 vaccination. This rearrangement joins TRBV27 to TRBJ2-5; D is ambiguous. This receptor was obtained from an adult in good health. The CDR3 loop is CASSLSKRETQYF. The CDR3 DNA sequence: TGTGCCAGCAGTTTATCGAAGAGGGAGACCCAGTACTTC.